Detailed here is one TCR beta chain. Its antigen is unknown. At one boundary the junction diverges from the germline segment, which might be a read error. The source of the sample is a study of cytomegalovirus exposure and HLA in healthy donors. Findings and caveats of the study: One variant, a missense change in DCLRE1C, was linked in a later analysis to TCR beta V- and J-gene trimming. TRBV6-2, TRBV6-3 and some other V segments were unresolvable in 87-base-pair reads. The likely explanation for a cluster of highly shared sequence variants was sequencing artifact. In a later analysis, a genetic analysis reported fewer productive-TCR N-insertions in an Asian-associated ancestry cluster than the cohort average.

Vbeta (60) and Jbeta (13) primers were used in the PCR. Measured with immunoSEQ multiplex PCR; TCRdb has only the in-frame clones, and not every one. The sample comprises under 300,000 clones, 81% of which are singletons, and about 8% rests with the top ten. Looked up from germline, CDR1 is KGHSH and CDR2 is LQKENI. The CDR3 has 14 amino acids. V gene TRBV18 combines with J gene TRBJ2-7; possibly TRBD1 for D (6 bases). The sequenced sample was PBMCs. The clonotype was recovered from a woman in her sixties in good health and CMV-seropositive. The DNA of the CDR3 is TGTGCCAGCTCACCCTCGACGGACAGCCTCTTACTGCCCTTC. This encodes CASSPSTDSLLLPF. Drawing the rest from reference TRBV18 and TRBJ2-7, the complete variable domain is NAGVMQNPRHLVRRRGQEARLRCSPMKGHSHVYWYRQLPEEGLKFMVYLQKENIIDESGMPKERFSAEFPKEGPSILRIQQVVRGDSAAYFCASSPSTDSLLLPFGPGTRLTVT.